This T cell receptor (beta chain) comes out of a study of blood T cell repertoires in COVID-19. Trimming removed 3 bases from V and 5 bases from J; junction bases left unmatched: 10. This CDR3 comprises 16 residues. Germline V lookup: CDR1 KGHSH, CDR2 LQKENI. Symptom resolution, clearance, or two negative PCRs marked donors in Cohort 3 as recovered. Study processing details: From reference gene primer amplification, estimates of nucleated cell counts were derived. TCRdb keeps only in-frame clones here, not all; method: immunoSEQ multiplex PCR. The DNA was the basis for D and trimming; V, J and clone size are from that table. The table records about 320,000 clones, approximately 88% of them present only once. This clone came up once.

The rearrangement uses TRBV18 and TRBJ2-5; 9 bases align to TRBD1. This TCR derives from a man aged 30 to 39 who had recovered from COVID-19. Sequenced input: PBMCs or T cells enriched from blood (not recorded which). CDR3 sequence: CASSPAGTGLRETQYF. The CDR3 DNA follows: TGTGCCAGCTCACCGGCCGGGACAGGGTTGCGGGAGACCCAGTACTTC. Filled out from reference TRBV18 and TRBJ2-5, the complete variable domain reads NAGVMQNPRHLVRRRGQEARLRCSPMKGHSHVYWYRQLPEEGLKFMVYLQKENIIDESGMPKERFSAEFPKEGPSILRIQQVVRGDSAAYFCASSPAGTGLRETQYFGPGTRLLVL.